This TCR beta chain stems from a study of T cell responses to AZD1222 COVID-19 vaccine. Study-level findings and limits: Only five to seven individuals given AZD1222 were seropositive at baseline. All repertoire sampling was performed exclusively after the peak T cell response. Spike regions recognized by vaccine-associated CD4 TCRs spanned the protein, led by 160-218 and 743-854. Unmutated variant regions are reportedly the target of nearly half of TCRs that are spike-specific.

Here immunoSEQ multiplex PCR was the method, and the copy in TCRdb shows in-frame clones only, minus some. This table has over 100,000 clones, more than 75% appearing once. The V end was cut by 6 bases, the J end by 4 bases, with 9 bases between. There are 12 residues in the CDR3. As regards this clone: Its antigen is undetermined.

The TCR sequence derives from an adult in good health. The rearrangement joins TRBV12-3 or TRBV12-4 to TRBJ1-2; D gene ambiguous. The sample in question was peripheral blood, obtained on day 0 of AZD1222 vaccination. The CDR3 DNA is TGTGCCAGCAGCCCAACAGCCTATGGCTACACCTTC. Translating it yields CASSPTAYGYTF.